What follows are 29 T cell receptor beta chains derived from one specimen sequenced in a study of blood T cell repertoires in COVID-19. Sequencing used immunoSEQ multiplex PCR; TCRdb keeps in-frame clones, though not all of them. The table lists around 220,000 clones, roughly 80% of them singletons. Sequences were obtained from peripheral blood. The receptors shown here come from a human donor in a cohort sampled during active COVID-19.

The gene calls are TRBV30 and TRBJ1-4, with 8 bases fitting TRBD1. V shed 4 bases, J shed 1 base, and the junction held 5 bases outside the gene matches. CDR1 and CDR2 from the germline V gene are GTSNPN and SVGIG (reference sequence). The CDR3 extends over 15 amino acids. Here the CDR3 reads CAWTRGHETNEKLFF. CDR3 nucleotides: TGTGCCTGGACCAGGGGGCATGAAACTAATGAAAAACTGTTTTTT.

V and J are TRBV6-6 and TRBJ1-4; 10 positions agree with TRBD1. CDR1 is MNHNY, CDR2 SVGAGI, per germline (reference sequence). V was clipped by 1 base and J by 6 bases; unmatched bases: 2. The CDR3 is 15 amino acids. CDR3 in amino acids: CASSYFGTGDEKLFF. The DNA of the CDR3 is TGTGCCAGCAGTTACTTCGGGACAGGGGATGAAAAACTGTTTTTT.

About this clone: The sample contains more than one DNA sequence encoding this CDR3. The V gene is TRBV6-2 or TRBV6-3, the J gene TRBJ2-7, with D hard to call. The CDR3 runs 13 residues. V lost 2 bases and J lost 7, with 12 bases in between. Germline loops: CDR1 MNHEY, CDR2 SVGEGT. This chain's CDR3 is CASSYGLLREQYF. In nucleotides, the CDR3 is TGTGCCAGCAGTTACGGTCTGCTGAGGGAGCAGTACTTC.

This CDR3 reads CASSLSSLAGGTGELFF. For the CDR3, the DNA is TGTGCCAGCAGTTTATCGTCGCTAGCGGGAGGCACCGGGGAGCTGTTTTTT. The rearrangement links TRBV27 to TRBJ2-2; 11 bases line up with TRBD2. The CDR3 spans 17 residues. V lost 0 bases to trimming and J lost 4 bases; unmatched junction nucleotides: 4. Germline CDR1 reads MNHEY; CDR2 reads SMNVEV (reference sequence).

The table lists this clone with many counts. The chain employs TRBV27 and TRBJ2-7; D remains ambiguous. Germline V gene data show CDR1 as MNHEY and CDR2 as SMNVEV (reference sequence). V was pared by 2 bases and J by 5 bases, with 13 bases between. The CDR3 has 14 amino acids. CDR3 in amino acids: CASSLRSGWNEQYF. CDR3 sequence (DNA): TGTGCCAGCAGTTTAAGGTCAGGATGGAACGAGCAGTACTTC.

This sequence joins TRBV28 and TRBJ2-7; D is unclear. The CDR3 spans 16 residues. V gave up 2 bases and J gave up 0 bases, with 14 bases separating them. Germline V gene sequence: CDR1 MDHEN, CDR2 SYDVKM. CDR3 protein: CASSLRSVLSSYEQYF. CDR3 nucleotides: TGTGCCAGCAGTTTACGGTCTGTGCTGAGCTCCTACGAGCAGTACTTC.

This clone was picked up one time. This chain joins TRBV7-9 and TRBJ2-3; 7 bases agree with TRBD2. The CDR3 runs 15 residues. With V trimmed by 5 bases and J by 8 bases, 13 bases remained unmatched. CDR1 and CDR2 from the germline V gene are SEHNR and FQNEAQ (reference sequence). CDR3 amino acids: CASSPPQGGYVTQYF. For the CDR3, the DNA is TGTGCCAGCAGCCCGCCCCAGGGAGGGTACGTTACGCAGTATTTT.

The chain has TRBV19 and TRBJ1-2, with 8 bases identical to TRBD1. J gave up 8 bases and V 4 bases, and 12 bases lay outside the gene matches. The CDR3 sequence is 15 residues long. CDR1 is LNHDA and CDR2 is SQIVND in the germline V gene (reference sequence). In DNA form, the CDR3 reads TGTGCCAGTAGTAGGGCCCCGGACAGGGCGTACGGCTACACCTTC. It specifies CASSRAPDRAYGYTF.

V and J are TRBV19 and TRBJ2-2; TRBD2 is a possible D gene (6 bases). Trimming removed 6 bases at V and 4 bases at J, with 18 bases between. The CDR3 extends over 16 amino acids. Germline V gene sequence: CDR1 LNHDA, CDR2 SQIVND (reference sequence). CDR3 in amino acids: CASRRGAGHPTGELFF. CDR3 sequence (DNA): TGTGCCAGTAGGCGAGGGGCGGGGCATCCCACCGGGGAGCTGTTTTTT.

This sequence joins TRBV7-3 and TRBJ2-1; a weak D match, TRBD2 (6 bases). This CDR3 contains 13 residues. Trimming removed 2 bases from V and 7 bases from J, with 9 bases in between. CDR1 SGHTA and CDR2 FQGTGA come from the germline V gene. This chain's CDR3 is CASSLAGTNEQFF. As DNA, the CDR3 is TGTGCCAGCAGCTTAGCGGGAACGAATGAGCAGTTCTTC.

V and J are TRBV7-9 and TRBJ1-1; D is possibly TRBD1 (5 bases). Germline V lookup: CDR1 SEHNR, CDR2 FQNEAQ (reference sequence). Trimming removed 0 bases from V and 1 base from J, with 9 bases in between. This CDR3 contains 15 residues. CDR3: CASSLAGGKNTEAFF. The CDR3 DNA reads TGTGCCAGCAGCTTAGCGGGGGGAAAGAACACTGAAGCTTTCTTT.

This chain uses TRBV30 with TRBJ2-7; TRBD2 is a possible D gene (5 bases). The V end was cut by 3 bases, the J end by 5 bases, with 17 bases between. Germline V gene sequence: CDR1 GTSNPN, CDR2 SVGIG (reference sequence). The CDR3 extends over 14 amino acids. The CDR3 here is CAWRRDSIADEQYF. CDR3 in DNA: TGTGCCTGGAGACGGGATTCCATCGCGGACGAGCAGTACTTC.

This clone was seen only a few times. The chain combines TRBV6-5 with TRBJ1-4; 8 bases align to TRBD1. This CDR3 region has 14 residues. Germline V gene lookup returns CDR1 MNHEY and CDR2 SVGAGI. J lost 8 bases, V lost 6 bases, and 8 bases had no gene match. CDR3 region: CASRRGQGDEKLFF. Written as DNA, the CDR3 is TGTGCCAGCAGACGCGGACAGGGAGACGAAAAACTGTTTTTT.

V gene TRBV5-1 combines with J gene TRBJ1-1, with no clear D. The V and J ends lost 5 bases and 1 base respectively, with 15 bases between them. Germline values: CDR1 SGHRS, CDR2 YFSETQ. The CDR3 spans 15 residues. The CDR3 DNA is TGCGCCAGCAGGCACTCACAGAACCGGAACACTGAAGCTTTCTTT. This gives the protein CASRHSQNRNTEAFF.

V and J are TRBV30 and TRBJ2-7, with 8 bases identical to TRBD2. V dropped 2 bases and J dropped 3; count of bases not matched to a gene: 3. The CDR3 runs 13 residues. Germline assignment: CDR1 GTSNPN and CDR2 SVGIG (reference sequence). CDR3 nucleotide sequence: TGTGCCTGGAGTTCGGGGGGGAACTACGAGCAGTACTTC. Translating it yields CAWSSGGNYEQYF.

This chain uses TRBV28 with TRBJ1-5; TRBD1 aligns across 8 bases. The trim removed 5 bases at V and 4 bases at J, leaving 7 bases unmatched. Germline values: CDR1 MDHEN, CDR2 SYDVKM. CDR3 length: 15 residues. CDR3 bases: TGTGCCAGCAGTCCCGCGACAGGGGCGAATCAGCCCCAGCATTTT. Amino acids: CASSPATGANQPQHF.

V and J are TRBV7-2 and TRBJ2-5, with 12 nucleotides matching TRBD2. The trim removed 1 base at V and 0 bases at J, leaving 6 bases unmatched. The CDR3 loop spans 18 amino acids. Germline values: CDR1 SGHTA, CDR2 FQGNSA. DNA for the CDR3: TGTGCCAGCAGCTTAGTCCCTAGCGGGAGGGGTTACCAAGAGACCCAGTACTTC. This codes for CASSLVPSGRGYQETQYF.

The chain has TRBV28 and TRBJ1-1; TRBD1 matches 9 bases. This CDR3 is built from 15 residues. Germline V gene lookup returns CDR1 MDHEN and CDR2 SYDVKM. V was pared by 6 bases and J by 1 base, with 6 bases of the junction left unmatched. Written as DNA, the CDR3 is TGTGCCAGCAGGCCGGACAGGGGCCAGAACACTGAAGCTTTCTTT. Protein: CASRPDRGQNTEAFF.

The chain links TRBV28 to TRBJ1-1, with a possible D match to TRBD1 (5 bases). Germline CDR1 and CDR2: MDHEN and SYDVKM. The CDR3 contains 14 residues. Trimming left V 8 bases short and J 1 base short, with 14 bases between. The CDR3 here is CASGSGYKNTEAFF. The CDR3, as DNA: TGTGCCAGCGGATCAGGGTACAAGAACACTGAAGCTTTCTTT.

The CDR3 nucleotides are TGTGCCACTTCTACGGTGTCAGATACGCAGTATTTT. It yields the protein CATSTVSDTQYF. The V and J genes are TRBV6-5 and TRBJ2-3; D remains ambiguous. The germline CDR1 and CDR2 sequences are MNHEY and SVGAGI. This CDR3 spans 12 amino acids. The germline V and J ends were trimmed by 10 bases and 4 bases, with 12 bases remaining between them.

The genes are TRBV9 and TRBJ1-3; a weak D match, TRBD1 (6 bases). The germline V gene encodes CDR1 SGDLS and CDR2 YYNGEE. The CDR3 is 15 amino acids. Trimming took 4 bases from V and 2 from J, leaving 13 bases between them. The CDR3 bases are TGTGCCAGCAGCTCACAACAGGGAGCTGGAAACACCATATATTTT. Encoded protein: CASSSQQGAGNTIYF.

Worth noting for this clone: Other nucleotide sequences from this sample produce the same CDR3. This chain connects TRBV20-1 to TRBJ1-2; 9 nucleotides match TRBD1. CDR3 size: 11 residues. The germline V gene encodes CDR1 DFQATT and CDR2 SNEGSKA (reference sequence). V shed 6 bases and J 8 bases; nucleotides not matched to a gene: 4. CDR3 DNA sequence: TGCAGTGCAACAGGGGGCTACGGCTACACCTTC. Amino acids: CSATGGYGYTF.

The chain combines TRBV28 with TRBJ2-5; maybe TRBD2 (6 bases). Germline V lookup: CDR1 MDHEN, CDR2 SYDVKM. The CDR3 contains 15 residues. The V end lost 6 bases, the J end lost 5 bases, and 19 bases lay between the germline ends. For the CDR3, the DNA is TGTGCCAGCAGGCCTGGGGTCAGGGCGGGGGAGACCCAGTACTTC. Encoded protein: CASRPGVRAGETQYF.

V gene TRBV5-5 combines with J gene TRBJ2-7; 13 bases line up with TRBD2. CDR3 length: 16 residues. V shed 4 bases and J 3 bases; nucleotides not matched to a gene: 7. Looked up from germline, CDR1 is SGHKS and CDR2 is YYEKEE (reference sequence). CDR3 protein: CASSTGTSGMLYEQYF. As DNA, the CDR3 is TGTGCCAGCAGCACCGGGACTAGCGGGATGCTCTACGAGCAGTACTTC.

The rearrangement joins TRBV29-1 to TRBJ2-2; D is unclear. Germline V gene sequence: CDR1 SQVTM, CDR2 ANQGSEA. V lost 5 bases and J lost 5, with 3 bases in between. The CDR3 is 10 residues long. The CDR3 nucleotides are TGCAGCGTTTATACCGGGGAGCTGTTTTTT. Translating it yields CSVYTGELFF.

This chain connects TRBV6-6 to TRBJ2-7; D is perhaps TRBD2 (7 bases). This CDR3 contains 14 residues. CDR1 is MNHNY and CDR2 is SVGAGI in the germline V gene (reference sequence). Trimming stripped 7 bases from V and 3 bases from J, with 16 bases between. The CDR3 here is CASTGAGAGYEQYF. As DNA, the CDR3 is TGTGCCAGCACAGGGGCGGGGGCTGGCTACGAGCAGTACTTC.

This sequence joins TRBV28 and TRBJ2-1; D call uncertain. V lost 3 bases and J 7 bases, leaving 4 bases between the germline ends. Looked up from germline, CDR1 is MDHEN and CDR2 is SYDVKM. CDR3 length: 11 amino acids. The CDR3 loop is CASSLRNEQFF. The CDR3 DNA follows: TGTGCCAGCAGTTTGCGGAATGAGCAGTTCTTC.

There are a few counts of this clone. This chain joins TRBV9 and TRBJ1-1; D gene ambiguous. V dropped 0 bases and J dropped 11 bases, with 14 bases sitting between them. The germline V gene has CDR1 SGDLS and CDR2 YYNGEE. There are 13 residues in the CDR3. The CDR3 sequence: CASSVGVMGAAFF. Written as DNA, the CDR3 is TGTGCCAGCAGCGTAGGGGTAATGGGAGCGGCTTTCTTT.

V gene TRBV7-9 combines with J gene TRBJ2-2; 11 positions agree with TRBD2. The CDR3 totals 15 residues. The junction had 7 bases not matched to a gene; V was cut back by 7 bases and J by 6 bases. Looked up from germline, CDR1 is SEHNR and CDR2 is FQNEAQ (reference sequence). As DNA, the CDR3 is TGTGCCAGCATCCTAATAGCGGGAGGGCCCGGGGAGCTGTTTTTT. Encoded protein: CASILIAGGPGELFF.